One sample yielded the 5 T cell receptor beta chains listed below, sequenced in a study of control samples from healthy donors and cancer patients. The method was immunoSEQ multiplex PCR; TCRdb's version includes in-frame clones alone and lacks a portion of them. The sample contains about 44,000 clones, approximately 89% of which appear only once. The sample taken for sequencing was PBMCs. The receptor set was obtained from a woman aged 60 to 75 with lung cancer.

The chain joins TRBV9 to TRBJ2-3; unclear D gene. This CDR3 is built from 15 residues. The ends were cut back, 2 bases at V and 3 bases at J, with 13 bases in the middle. Germline lookup yields CDR1 SGDLS and CDR2 YYNGEE. Written as DNA, the CDR3 is TGTGCCAGCAGCGTGGGTGCTAGGGTTACAGATACGCAGTATTTT. Translated, it gives CASSVGARVTDTQYF.

The rearrangement joins TRBV18 to TRBJ2-5; TRBD2 agrees at 9 bases. The CDR3 contains 16 residues. Germline V gene sequence: CDR1 KGHSH, CDR2 LQKENI. The V and J ends lost 5 bases and 0 bases, in that order; junction bases with no gene match: 7. CDR3 loop: CASSTWTSAYQETQYF. In DNA, the CDR3 is TGTGCCAGCTCAACCTGGACTAGCGCCTACCAAGAGACCCAGTACTTC.

The V call is TRBV29-1, the J call TRBJ2-2; D remains unclear. This CDR3 is built from 14 residues. The germline V and J ends were trimmed by 4 bases and 1 base, with 10 bases remaining between them. Per germline, CDR1 SQVTM and CDR2 ANQGSEA. The DNA of the CDR3 is TGCAGCGTTGGTTCACCCTTGAACACCGGGGAGCTGTTTTTT. This translates into CSVGSPLNTGELFF.

The chain has TRBV29-1 and TRBJ2-1; a weak D match, TRBD2 (5 bases). V shed 4 bases and J shed 8 bases, with 12 bases lying between them. Germline V gene data show CDR1 as SQVTM and CDR2 as ANQGSEA. The CDR3 sequence is 12 residues long. The CDR3 region is CSVGGGQDEQFF. The CDR3 nucleotides read TGCAGCGTTGGAGGAGGTCAGGATGAGCAGTTCTTC.

V usage is TRBV7-9 and J usage is TRBJ2-3; D gene unclear. Germline V gene sequence: CDR1 SEHNR, CDR2 FQNEAQ (reference sequence). V lost 1 base and J 1 base, leaving 15 bases between the germline ends. CDR3 length: 17 residues. The CDR3 nucleotides read TGTGCCAGCAGCTTAGTTTTGGAACACCTTGGCACAGATACGCAGTATTTT. Its translation: CASSLVLEHLGTDTQYF.